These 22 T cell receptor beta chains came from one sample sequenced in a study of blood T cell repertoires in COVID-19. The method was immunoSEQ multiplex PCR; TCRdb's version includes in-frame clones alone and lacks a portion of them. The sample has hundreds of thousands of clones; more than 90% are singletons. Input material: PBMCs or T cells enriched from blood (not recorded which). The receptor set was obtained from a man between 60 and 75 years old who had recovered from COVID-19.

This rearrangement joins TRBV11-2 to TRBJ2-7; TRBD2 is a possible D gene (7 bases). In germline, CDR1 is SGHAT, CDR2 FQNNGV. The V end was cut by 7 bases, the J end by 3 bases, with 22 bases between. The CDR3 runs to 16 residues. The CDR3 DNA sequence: TGTGCCAGCACCCGGGGCGGGGGACAAGGCCTCTACGAGCAGTACTTC. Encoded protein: CASTRGGGQGLYEQYF.

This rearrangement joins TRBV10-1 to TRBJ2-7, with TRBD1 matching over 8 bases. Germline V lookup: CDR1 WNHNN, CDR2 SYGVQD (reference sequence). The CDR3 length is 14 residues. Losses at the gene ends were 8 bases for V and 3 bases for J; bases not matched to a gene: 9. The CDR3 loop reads CASGAEGQGYEQYF. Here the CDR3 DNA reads TGCGCCAGCGGGGCGGAAGGACAGGGCTACGAGCAGTACTTC.

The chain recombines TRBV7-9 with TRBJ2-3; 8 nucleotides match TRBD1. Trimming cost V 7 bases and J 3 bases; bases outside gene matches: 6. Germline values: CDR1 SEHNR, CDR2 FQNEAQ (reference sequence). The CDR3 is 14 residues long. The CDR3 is CASIHRGLTDTQYF. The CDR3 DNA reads TGTGCCAGCATTCACAGGGGGTTGACAGATACGCAGTATTTT.

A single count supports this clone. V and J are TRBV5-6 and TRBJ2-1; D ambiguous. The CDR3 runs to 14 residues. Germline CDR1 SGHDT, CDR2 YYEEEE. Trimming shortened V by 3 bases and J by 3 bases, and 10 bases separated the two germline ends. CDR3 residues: CASSWSTSYNEQFF. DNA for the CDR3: TGTGCCAGCAGCTGGAGCACCAGCTACAATGAGCAGTTCTTC. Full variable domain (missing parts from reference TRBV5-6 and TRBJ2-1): DAGVTQSPTHLIKTRGQQVTLRCSPKSGHDTVSWYQQALGQGPQFIFQYYEEEERQRGNFPDRFSGHQFPNYSSELNVNALLLGDSALYLCASSWSTSYNEQFFGPGTRLTVL.

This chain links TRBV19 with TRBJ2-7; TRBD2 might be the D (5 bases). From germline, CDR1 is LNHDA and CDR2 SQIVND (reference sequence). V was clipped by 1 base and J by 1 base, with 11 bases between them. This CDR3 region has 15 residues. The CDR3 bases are TGTGCCAGTAGTATAGGGGCTCGGAGGTCCTACGAGCAGTACTTC. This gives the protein CASSIGARRSYEQYF.

The CDR3 loop is CASSWGGRPSSYEQYF. The CDR3 DNA sequence: TGTGCCAGCAGCTGGGGGGGCAGACCTAGCTCCTACGAGCAGTACTTC. The chain links TRBV5-8 to TRBJ2-7; tentatively, D is TRBD2 (7 bases). Germline V lookup: CDR1 SGHTS, CDR2 YDEGEE. The ends were cut back, 3 bases at V and 0 bases at J, with 16 bases in the middle. The CDR3 is made up of 16 amino acids.

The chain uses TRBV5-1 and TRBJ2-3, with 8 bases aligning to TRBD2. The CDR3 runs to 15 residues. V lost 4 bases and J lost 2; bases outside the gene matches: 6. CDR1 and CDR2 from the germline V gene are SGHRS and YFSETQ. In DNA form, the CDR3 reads TGCGCCAGCAGCCTCGGGCGGGGGGCCACAGATACGCAGTATTTT. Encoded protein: CASSLGRGATDTQYF.

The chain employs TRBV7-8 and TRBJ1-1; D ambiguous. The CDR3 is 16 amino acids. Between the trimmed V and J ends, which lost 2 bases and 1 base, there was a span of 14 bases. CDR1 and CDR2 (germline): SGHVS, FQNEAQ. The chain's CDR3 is CASSLYTVQPNTEAFF. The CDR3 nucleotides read TGTGCCAGCAGCTTATATACAGTACAGCCGAACACTGAAGCTTTCTTT.

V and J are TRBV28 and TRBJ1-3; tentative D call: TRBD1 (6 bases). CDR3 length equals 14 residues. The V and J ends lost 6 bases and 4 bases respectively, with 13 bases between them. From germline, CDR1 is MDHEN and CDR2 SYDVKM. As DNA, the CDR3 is TGTGCCAGCAGGGCCGGGACATGGGGAAACACCATATATTTT. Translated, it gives CASRAGTWGNTIYF.

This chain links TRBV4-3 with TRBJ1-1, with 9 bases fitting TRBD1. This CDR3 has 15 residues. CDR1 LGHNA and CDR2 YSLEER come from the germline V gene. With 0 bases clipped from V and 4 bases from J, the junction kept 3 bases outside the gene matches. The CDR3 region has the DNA TGCGCCAGCAGCCAAGATACAGGGGGCCTCACTGAAGCTTTCTTT. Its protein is CASSQDTGGLTEAFF.

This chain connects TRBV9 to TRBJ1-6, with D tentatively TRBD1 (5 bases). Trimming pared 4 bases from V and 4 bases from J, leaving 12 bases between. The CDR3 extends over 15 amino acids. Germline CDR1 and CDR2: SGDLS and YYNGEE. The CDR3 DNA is TGTGCCAGCAGCTCGGGGGACGGATATAATTCACCCCTCCACTTT. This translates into CASSSGDGYNSPLHF.

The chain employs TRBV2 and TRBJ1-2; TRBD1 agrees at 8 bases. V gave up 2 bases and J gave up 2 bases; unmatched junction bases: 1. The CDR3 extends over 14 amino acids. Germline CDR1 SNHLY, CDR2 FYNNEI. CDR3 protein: CASSERTGNYGYTF. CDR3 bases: TGTGCCAGCAGTGAAAGGACAGGGAACTATGGCTACACCTTC.

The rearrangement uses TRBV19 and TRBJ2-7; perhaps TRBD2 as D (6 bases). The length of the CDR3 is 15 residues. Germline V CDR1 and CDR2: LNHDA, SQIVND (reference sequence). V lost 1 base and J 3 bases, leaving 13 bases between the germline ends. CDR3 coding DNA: TGTGCCAGTAGTATAGGGAGGGAAGGTGGCTACGAGCAGTACTTC. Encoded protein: CASSIGREGGYEQYF.

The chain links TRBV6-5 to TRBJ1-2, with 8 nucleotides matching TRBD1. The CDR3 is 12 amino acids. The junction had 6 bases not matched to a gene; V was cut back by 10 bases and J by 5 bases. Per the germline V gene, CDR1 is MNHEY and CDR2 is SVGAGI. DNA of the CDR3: TGTGCCATAAGACAGGGGAGGTATGGCTACACCTTC. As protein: CAIRQGRYGYTF.

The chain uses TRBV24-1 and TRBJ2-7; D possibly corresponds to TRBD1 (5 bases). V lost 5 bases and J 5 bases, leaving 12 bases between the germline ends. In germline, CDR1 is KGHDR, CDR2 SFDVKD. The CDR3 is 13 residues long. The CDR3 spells CATSGGMTDEQYF. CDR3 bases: TGTGCCACCAGTGGGGGAATGACAGACGAGCAGTACTTC.

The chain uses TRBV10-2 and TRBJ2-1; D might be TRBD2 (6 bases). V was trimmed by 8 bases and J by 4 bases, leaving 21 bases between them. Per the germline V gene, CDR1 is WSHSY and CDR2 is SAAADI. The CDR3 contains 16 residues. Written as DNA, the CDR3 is TGCGCCAGCCAGTCCCAGGTCCAGCGGGTGTACAATGAGCAGTTCTTC. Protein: CASQSQVQRVYNEQFF.

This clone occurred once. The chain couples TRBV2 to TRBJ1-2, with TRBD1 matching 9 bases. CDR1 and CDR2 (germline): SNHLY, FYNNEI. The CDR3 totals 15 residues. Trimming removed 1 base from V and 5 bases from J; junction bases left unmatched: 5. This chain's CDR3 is CASSEGRTGDYGYTF. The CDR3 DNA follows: TGTGCCAGCAGTGAAGGAAGGACAGGGGATTATGGCTACACCTTC.

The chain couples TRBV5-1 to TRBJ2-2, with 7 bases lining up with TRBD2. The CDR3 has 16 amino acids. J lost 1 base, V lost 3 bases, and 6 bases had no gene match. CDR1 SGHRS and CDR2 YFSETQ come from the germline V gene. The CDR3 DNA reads TGCGCCAGCAGCTCCCAGGCTAGCGGGAACACCGGGGAGCTGTTTTTT. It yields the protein CASSSQASGNTGELFF.

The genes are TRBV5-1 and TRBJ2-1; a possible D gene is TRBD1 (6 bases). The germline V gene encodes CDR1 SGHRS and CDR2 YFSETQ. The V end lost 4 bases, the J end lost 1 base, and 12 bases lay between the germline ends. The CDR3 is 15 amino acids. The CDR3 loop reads CASSPYQGSYNEQFF. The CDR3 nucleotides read TGCGCCAGCAGCCCCTACCAGGGGTCCTACAATGAGCAGTTCTTC. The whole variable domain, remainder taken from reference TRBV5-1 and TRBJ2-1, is KAGVTQTPRYLIKTRGQQVTLSCSPISGHRSVSWYQQTPGQGLQFLFEYFSETQRNKGNFPGRFSGRQFSNSRSEMNVSTLELGDSALYLCASSPYQGSYNEQFFGPGTRLTVL.

For the CDR3, the DNA is TGTGCCAGTAGTGTAAGGGGGAGGGCTGCTGAAGGCTACACCTTC. It is translated as CASSVRGRAAEGYTF. The rearrangement uses TRBV19 and TRBJ1-2; D might be TRBD1 (6 bases). The CDR3 consists of 15 residues. Germline V gene lookup returns CDR1 LNHDA and CDR2 SQIVND (reference sequence). The V and J ends lost 5 bases and 8 bases respectively, with 21 bases between them. The full variable domain, in which reference TRBV19 and TRBJ1-2 provide the parts outside the CDR3, is DGGITQSPKYLFRKEGQNVTLSCEQNLNHDAMYWYRQDPGQGLRLIYYSQIVNDFQKGDIAEGYSVSREKKESFPLTVTSAQKNPTAFYLCASSVRGRAAEGYTFGSGTRLTVV.

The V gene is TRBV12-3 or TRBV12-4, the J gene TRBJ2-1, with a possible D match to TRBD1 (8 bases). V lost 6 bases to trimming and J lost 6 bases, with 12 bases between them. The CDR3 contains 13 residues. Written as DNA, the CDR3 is TGTGCCAGCAGGGGAGGGACAGGCAATGAGCAGTTCTTC. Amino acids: CASRGGTGNEQFF.

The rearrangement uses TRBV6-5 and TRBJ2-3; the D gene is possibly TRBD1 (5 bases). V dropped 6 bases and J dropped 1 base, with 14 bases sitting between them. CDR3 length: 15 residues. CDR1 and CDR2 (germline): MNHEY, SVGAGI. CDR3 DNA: TGTGCCAGCAGACGTGGCGCAGGGCGCACAGATACGCAGTATTTT. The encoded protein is CASRRGAGRTDTQYF.